This T cell receptor beta chain was obtained from a study of T cell responses to AZD1222 COVID-19 vaccine. The study, taken as a whole, reports: Among AZD1222 vaccinees, only 6 or 7 were seropositive at baseline. Receipt of two AZD1222 doses was followed by a rise in Spike-specific TCR breadth and depth. Mapped onto spike, vaccine-associated CD4 TCRs spanned it and were dominant at 160-218 and 743-854. It should be noted that donors were predominantly white British and more often female, and clonal diversity was possibly underestimated.

Only in-frame clones appear in the TCRdb table, and some are missing; sequencing was by immunoSEQ multiplex PCR. Of 80,000 to 90,000 clones listed, 70% to 90% are singletons. CDR1 is SGHDN and CDR2 is FVKESK in the germline V gene. The CDR3 totals 16 residues. J was trimmed by 4 bases and V by 2 bases; bases with no gene match: 8. Notes on this clone: The antigen is unknown.

The V call is TRBV14, the J call TRBJ2-7; TRBD2 matches 10 bases. This sequence was found in an adult in good health. The specimen was peripheral blood, collected on day 0 of MenACWY control vaccination. DNA of the CDR3: TGTGCCAGCAGCCAACTTCGGCTAGCGGGAGATTACGAGCAGTACTTC. Protein sequence: CASSQLRLAGDYEQYF.